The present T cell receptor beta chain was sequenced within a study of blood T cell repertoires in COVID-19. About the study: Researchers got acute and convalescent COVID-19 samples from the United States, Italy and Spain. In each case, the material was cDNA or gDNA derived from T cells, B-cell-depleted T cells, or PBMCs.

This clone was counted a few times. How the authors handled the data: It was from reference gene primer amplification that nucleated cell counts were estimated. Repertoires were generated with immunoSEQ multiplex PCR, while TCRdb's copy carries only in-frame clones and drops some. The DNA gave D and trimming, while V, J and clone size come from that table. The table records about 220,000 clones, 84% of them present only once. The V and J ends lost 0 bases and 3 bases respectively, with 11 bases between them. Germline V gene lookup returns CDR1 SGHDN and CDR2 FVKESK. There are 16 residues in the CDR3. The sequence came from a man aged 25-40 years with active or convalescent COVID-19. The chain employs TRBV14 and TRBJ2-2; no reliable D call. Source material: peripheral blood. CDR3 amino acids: CASSQDVGRHTGELFF. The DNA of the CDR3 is TGTGCCAGCAGCCAAGACGTGGGCAGGCACACCGGGGAGCTGTTTTTT.